This T cell receptor beta chain stems from a study of CD8+ T cells in alopecia areata. Findings and caveats of the study: Patients shared TCRs less clearly than mice did, possibly for HLA-related reasons.

Germline V CDR1 and CDR2: SQVTM, ANQGSEA. The CDR3 is 12 residues long. Trimming cost V 4 bases and J 6 bases, with 10 bases left between them. Investigators isolated RNA and reverse transcribed it into cDNA to act as the sequencing template. The assay was immunoSEQ multiplex PCR, and TCRdb's table has in-frame clones only and misses some. Of 110,000 to 150,000 clones listed, about three fifths are singletons. Collected material from alopecia areata patients comprised lesional scalp punch biopsies and peripheral blood. PBMC-derived CD4+ and CD8+ T cells were sorted. A few counts support this clone. Antigen unknown.

The specimen was CD4+ T cells sorted from blood, collected at week 0. This chain links TRBV29-1 with TRBJ1-5; D unclear. This TCR was sampled from a human donor with alopecia areata. CDR3 in amino acids: CSVGDGGQPQHF. The CDR3 DNA reads TGCAGCGTTGGAGACGGAGGTCAGCCCCAGCATTTT.